The 9 T cell receptor beta chains reported below all come from one sample, sequenced in a study of T cells in Graves' hyperthyroidism and ophthalmopathy. The CDR3 regions of TCR beta were amplified from RNA transcripts. With the HTBI primer set, the TCR CDR3 went through a first round of RT-PCR. TCRdb fed the multiplex PCR reads into MiXCR, producing one record per CDR3 protein. This table has about 600,000 distinct CDR3 sequences, around 16% appearing once. Sequenced material: blood. These receptors were obtained from a woman in her forties with Graves' ophthalmopathy.

This clonotype was recorded at least ten times. The genes are TRBV20-1 and TRBJ2-7; 7 bases match TRBD2. Germline assignment: CDR1 DFQATT and CDR2 SNEGSKA (reference sequence). The CDR3 totals 13 residues. V was clipped by 4 bases and J by 6 bases; unmatched bases: 9. The CDR3 nucleotides read TGCAGTGCTACAAGTCGGGAGGCTCCCGAGCAGTACTTC. This codes for CSATSREAPEQYF.

This clonotype turned up a few times. J is TRBJ2-1 and V is TRBV6-1; D gene unclear. CDR1 and CDR2 from the germline V gene are MNHNS and SASEGT. This CDR3 has 11 amino acids. The V end was cut by 6 bases, the J end by 6 bases, with 6 bases between. CDR3 protein: CASRWGNEQFF. The CDR3 region has the DNA TGTGCCAGCAGATGGGGCAATGAGCAGTTCTTC.

The genes are TRBV20-1 and TRBJ2-3; TRBD2 matches 11 bases. This CDR3 contains 17 residues. Germline CDR1 is DFQATT and CDR2 is SNEGSKA (reference sequence). The ends lost 0 bases at V and 4 bases at J; junction bases unmatched: 9. The CDR3, as DNA: TGCAGTGCTAGAGATTTTCGGACTAGCGGGCAACCAGATACGCAGTATTTT. Translated, it gives CSARDFRTSGQPDTQYF.

The chain uses TRBV27 and TRBJ2-2; TRBD2 is a possible D gene (5 bases). Germline V lookup: CDR1 MNHEY, CDR2 SMNVEV (reference sequence). V shed 8 bases and J shed 7 bases, with 8 bases lying between them. The CDR3 length is 11 residues. The CDR3 sequence is CASGSGGELFF. The CDR3 DNA reads TGTGCCAGCGGGAGCGGCGGGGAGCTGTTTTTT.

At least ten counts were recorded for this clonotype. The rearrangement joins TRBV2 to TRBJ1-1; 9 nucleotides agree with TRBD1. Germline V gene data show CDR1 as SNHLY and CDR2 as FYNNEI. The CDR3 extends over 14 amino acids. The ends lost 6 bases at V and 1 base at J; junction bases unmatched: 3. Here the CDR3 DNA reads TGTGCCAGCAGGGAGACAGGGGGGAACACTGAAGCTTTCTTT. It is translated as CASRETGGNTEAFF.

The table lists this clonotype with many counts. This rearrangement joins TRBV5-1 to TRBJ1-1, with a possible D match to TRBD1 (5 bases). Germline V lookup: CDR1 SGHRS, CDR2 YFSETQ. Trimming left V 0 bases short and J 8 bases short, with 11 bases between. The CDR3 extends over 13 amino acids. Written as DNA, the CDR3 is TGCGCCAGCAGCTTGGGACAGAGGACCGAAGCTTTCTTT. It translates to CASSLGQRTEAFF.

This clonotype was seen more than once but under ten times. The rearrangement links TRBV20-1 to TRBJ2-5, with 7 bases lining up with TRBD1. CDR3 length equals 13 residues. V was clipped by 6 bases and J by 2 bases; unmatched bases: 6. Germline loops: CDR1 DFQATT, CDR2 SNEGSKA (reference sequence). The CDR3 coding sequence is TGCAGTGCCAATTCGGACAGGCAAGAGACCCAGTACTTC. It specifies CSANSDRQETQYF.

The chain recombines TRBV6-1 with TRBJ2-7, with 9 bases that match TRBD1. CDR1 MNHNS and CDR2 SASEGT come from the germline V gene. J gave up 5 bases and V 2 bases, and 10 bases lay outside the gene matches. There are 16 residues in the CDR3. CDR3 coding DNA: TGTGCCAGCAGTGAAATCTCGGGACAGGGTGCCGACGAGCAGTACTTC. Its protein product is CASSEISGQGADEQYF.

V is TRBV6-1 and J is TRBJ2-1, with 7 bases matching TRBD1. The CDR3 extends over 14 amino acids. Germline V gives CDR1 MNHNS, CDR2 SASEGT. Trimming took 6 bases from V and 3 from J; bases not matched to a gene: 5. Here the CDR3 DNA reads TGTGCCAGCAGGACCAGGGGGTTCTACAATGAGCAGTTCTTC. This sequence encodes CASRTRGFYNEQFF.